Listed here are 6 T cell receptor beta chains from one sample, sequenced in a study of cytomegalovirus exposure and HLA in healthy donors. A multiplex PCR was run with 60 Vbeta primers and 13 Jbeta primers. Profiling relied on immunoSEQ multiplex PCR, and the TCRdb table lists in-frame clones only, not all of them. The table lists about 140,000 clones, 80% of them singletons. The sequenced sample consisted of PBMCs. The source is a man in his fifties in good health and CMV-seronegative.

This clone was seen a single time. This chain connects TRBV7-9 to TRBJ1-2; D is unresolved. Between the trimmed V and J ends, which lost 4 bases and 6 bases, there was a span of 12 bases. The CDR3 loop spans 13 amino acids. The germline CDR1 and CDR2 sequences are SEHNR and FQNEAQ (reference sequence). CDR3 in amino acids: CASSSRVVDGYTF. CDR3 DNA sequence: TGTGCCAGCAGCTCCCGCGTGGTTGATGGCTACACCTTC.

The chain couples TRBV30 to TRBJ2-1; D is unresolved. Germline V gene lookup returns CDR1 GTSNPN and CDR2 SVGIG (reference sequence). V shed 4 bases and J shed 8 bases, with 9 bases lying between them. This CDR3 contains 11 residues. The CDR3 region is CAWNERYEQFF. CDR3 in DNA: TGTGCCTGGAACGAGAGGTATGAGCAGTTCTTC.

This clone has a handful of counts. This sequence joins TRBV5-1 and TRBJ2-7, with 13 positions matching TRBD2. The ends lost 3 bases at V and 3 bases at J; junction bases unmatched: 3. The CDR3 length is 15 residues. Germline assignment: CDR1 SGHRS and CDR2 YFSETQ. In nucleotides, the CDR3 is TGCGCCAGCAGCTCCGGACTAGCGGGGGTCTACGAGCAGTACTTC. This gives the protein CASSSGLAGVYEQYF.

The V call is TRBV19, the J call TRBJ1-4; no reliable D call. Per germline, CDR1 LNHDA and CDR2 SQIVND (reference sequence). This CDR3 has 13 residues. Trimming took off 10 bases at V and 4 bases at J, with 13 bases between the two ends. CDR3 amino acids: CATSVRFNEKLFF. DNA of the CDR3: TGTGCCACTTCTGTGCGTTTTAATGAAAAACTGTTTTTT.

The J gene is TRBJ2-5, the V gene TRBV7-8, with 8 bases aligning to TRBD1. Germline CDR1 reads SGHVS; CDR2 reads FQNEAQ. The CDR3 spans 18 residues. V lost 0 bases to trimming and J lost 2 bases; unmatched junction nucleotides: 11. In nucleotides, the CDR3 is TGTGCCAGCAGCTTAGCGCAATTAGGGACAGGAGCACAAGAGACCCAGTACTTC. Its protein is CASSLAQLGTGAQETQYF.

DNA for the CDR3: TGCAGCGTCCCTAGCGGGAGGCCGACCTACAATGAGCAGTTCTTC. As protein: CSVPSGRPTYNEQFF. This chain joins TRBV29-1 and TRBJ2-1, with 11 bases aligning to TRBD2. Germline V gene sequence: CDR1 SQVTM, CDR2 ANQGSEA. This CDR3 is 15 amino acids long. J lost 2 bases, V lost 6 bases, and 6 bases had no gene match.